Each of the 22 T cell receptor beta chains below was sequenced from the same sample in a study of cytotoxic CD8 clonotypes in ibrutinib-treated CLL. Using immunoSEQ multiplex PCR, the repertoire was profiled, and TCRdb retains in-frame clones only, with some absent. The profile shows about 150,000 clones, about three quarters of them singletons. The sequencing here drew on PBMCs, taken after 24 months of ibrutinib treatment. The receptors were sampled from a human donor with chronic lymphocytic leukemia.

The V call is TRBV30, the J call TRBJ1-2, with 7 positions matching TRBD1. CDR1 is GTSNPN, CDR2 SVGIG, per germline (reference sequence). Germline trimming cut 6 bases from V and 8 bases from J; bases unmatched to any gene: 6. The CDR3 totals 11 residues. CDR3 in amino acids: CACQGVGGYTF. CDR3 sequence (DNA): TGTGCCTGCCAGGGGGTGGGCGGCTACACCTTC.

V usage is TRBV29-1 and J usage is TRBJ2-7; TRBD1 might be the D (6 bases). Looked up from germline, CDR1 is SQVTM and CDR2 is ANQGSEA. V lost 4 bases to trimming and J lost 4 bases, with 20 bases between them. The CDR3 spans 15 residues. CDR3 residues: CSVAPLLPGDYEQYF. The DNA for the CDR3 is TGCAGCGTTGCTCCCCTTTTGCCAGGGGATTACGAGCAGTACTTC.

The chain has TRBV2 and TRBJ2-1; unclear D gene. V dropped 6 bases and J dropped 4 bases, with 7 bases sitting between them. This CDR3 is built from 12 residues. From germline, CDR1 is SNHLY and CDR2 FYNNEI. This CDR3 reads CASSAPYNEQFF. The CDR3 bases are TGTGCCAGCAGCGCCCCGTACAATGAGCAGTTCTTC.

The V and J genes are TRBV6-5 and TRBJ2-7; 8 bases map to TRBD1. Germline values: CDR1 MNHEY, CDR2 SVGAGI. This CDR3 comprises 15 residues. The J segment lost 2 bases and the V segment lost 6 bases, leaving 9 bases of the junction unmatched. DNA of the CDR3: TGTGCCAGCAGACCCGAGACAGGGGCGCCCTACGAGCAGTACTTC. It encodes CASRPETGAPYEQYF.

This rearrangement joins TRBV4-3 to TRBJ2-1; TRBD2 aligns across 10 bases. V lost 4 bases and J lost 4; bases outside the gene matches: 1. Germline V CDR1 and CDR2: LGHNA, YSLEER. CDR3 length: 14 residues. DNA of the CDR3: TGCGCCAGCAGCCCGGGACTAGCGTACAATGAGCAGTTCTTC. Protein: CASSPGLAYNEQFF.

The J gene is TRBJ2-3, the V gene TRBV18, with TRBD1 matching over 9 bases. Unmatched junction bases numbered 7, after V lost 6 bases and J lost 3 bases. Germline V gene data show CDR1 as KGHSH and CDR2 as LQKENI. This CDR3 is 15 amino acids long. The CDR3 protein is CASSLGTGWTDTQYF. CDR3 in DNA: TGTGCCAGCTCCCTGGGGACAGGGTGGACAGATACGCAGTATTTT.

The chain uses TRBV6-5 and TRBJ1-6; TRBD1 might be the D (5 bases). The CDR3 has 15 amino acids. The germline V gene has CDR1 MNHEY and CDR2 SVGAGI. V lost 4 bases to trimming and J lost 4 bases, with 11 bases between them. The CDR3 spells CASSWGSPYNSPLHF. CDR3 nucleotide sequence: TGTGCCAGCAGTTGGGGCAGCCCATATAATTCACCCCTCCACTTT.

V usage is TRBV6-5 and J usage is TRBJ2-3; 9 nucleotides agree with TRBD2. The CDR3 totals 15 residues. CDR1 is MNHEY and CDR2 is SVGAGI in the germline V gene. The V segment lost 4 bases and the J segment 6 bases; nucleotides outside the gene matches: 8. The CDR3 here is CASSLAGVGGDTQYF. As DNA, the CDR3 is TGTGCCAGCAGTTTAGCGGGGGTCGGCGGGGATACGCAGTATTTT.

The genes are TRBV6-5 and TRBJ1-1; D not certain. Per germline, CDR1 MNHEY and CDR2 SVGAGI. This CDR3 has 13 amino acids. V dropped 6 bases and J dropped 7 bases, with 15 bases sitting between them. The CDR3, as DNA: TGTGCCAGCAGGGGTCCCATCACCCATGAAGCTTTCTTT. It specifies CASRGPITHEAFF.

This clone was counted between two and nine times. The germline gene is not matched at one end of the junction; a read error may be the cause. The chain couples TRBV10-3 to TRBJ1-2, with TRBD1 identical over 8 bases. The CDR3 is 14 residues long. Per germline, CDR1 ENHRY and CDR2 SYGVKD. CDR3 residues: CASSYWPRGQGYTF. CDR3 coding DNA: TGTGCCAGCAGTTACTGGCCCAGGGGGCAGGGCTACACCTTC.

The rearrangement joins TRBV7-9 to TRBJ2-7; D call uncertain. Trimming left V 1 base short and J 4 bases short, with 8 bases between. CDR1 is SEHNR, CDR2 FQNEAQ, per germline (reference sequence). The CDR3 is 13 amino acids. CDR3 amino acids: CASSLVTRYEQYF. In DNA, the CDR3 is TGTGCCAGCAGCTTAGTGACACGATACGAGCAGTACTTC.

In nucleotides, the CDR3 is TGTGCCTGGGCCGACAGGGGGCTTGGCTACACCTTC. Its protein product is CAWADRGLGYTF. The chain joins TRBV30 to TRBJ1-2; 10 bases are a match to TRBD1. Germline V gene sequence: CDR1 GTSNPN, CDR2 SVGIG (reference sequence). V trimming: 5 bases; J trimming: 7 bases; junction bases outside the gene matches: 4. The CDR3 extends over 12 amino acids. Filled out from reference TRBV30 and TRBJ1-2, the complete variable domain reads SQTIHQWPATLVQPVGSPLSLECTVEGTSNPNLYWYRQAAGRGLQLLFYSVGIGQISSEVPQNLSASRPQDRQFILSSKKLLLSDSGFYLCAWADRGLGYTFGSGTRLTVV.

V gene TRBV7-2 combines with J gene TRBJ1-2; no clear D. The V gene's germline CDR1 is SGHTA and CDR2 FQGNSA. V was clipped by 5 bases and J by 4 bases, with 11 bases between them. This CDR3 is 13 amino acids long. This CDR3 reads CASSTGGLYGYTF. The CDR3 nucleotides are TGTGCCAGCAGCACCGGAGGCCTCTATGGCTACACCTTC.

The chain links TRBV4-2 to TRBJ1-3; D gene ambiguous. Trimming took off 4 bases at V and 8 bases at J, with 12 bases between the two ends. This CDR3 is 13 amino acids long. Germline V gene sequence: CDR1 LGHNA, CDR2 YNFKEQ. The CDR3 DNA follows: TGTGCCAGCAGCCCCCGGGAGGGATACACCATATATTTT. Its translation: CASSPREGYTIYF.

In the case of this clone: The same CDR3 can be traced to other DNA sequences in this sample. J is TRBJ2-1 and V is TRBV20-1; no reliable D call. The CDR3 length is 11 residues. The V and J ends lost 3 bases and 3 bases respectively, with 3 bases between them. CDR1 and CDR2 from the germline V gene are DFQATT and SNEGSKA (reference sequence). CDR3 bases: TGCAGTGCTAGGGGCTACAATGAGCAGTTCTTC. This gives the protein CSARGYNEQFF.

This chain links TRBV28 with TRBJ2-7, with D perhaps TRBD2 (6 bases). V was pared by 8 bases and J by 2 bases, with 16 bases between. Germline loops: CDR1 MDHEN, CDR2 SYDVKM. This CDR3 has 14 amino acids. The CDR3 reads CASRGDSFPYEQYF. In DNA, the CDR3 is TGTGCCAGCCGCGGGGACTCATTCCCCTACGAGCAGTACTTC.

CDR3: CASSVGAGQETQYF. In nucleotides, the CDR3 is TGTGCCAGCAGCGTAGGGGCCGGCCAAGAGACCCAGTACTTC. This chain uses TRBV9 with TRBJ2-5; the D is unclear. V lost 0 bases and J lost 1, with 7 bases in between. Per the germline V gene, CDR1 is SGDLS and CDR2 is YYNGEE. This CDR3 spans 14 amino acids.

V usage is TRBV5-1 and J usage is TRBJ2-5; D is unresolved. Trimming took 6 bases from V and 0 from J, leaving 3 bases between them. CDR3 size: 11 residues. Germline-derived CDR1 and CDR2 are SGHRS and YFSETQ. The CDR3 DNA reads TGCGCCAGCACGTACCAAGAGACCCAGTACTTC. It codes for CASTYQETQYF.

V and J are TRBV21-1 and TRBJ1-4. TRBV21-1 is reported as a pseudogene. This CDR3 is built from 14 residues. The CDR3 loop is CASSKRVIGEKLFF. CDR3 coding DNA: TGTGCCAGCAGCAAACGGGTGATTGGGGAAAAACTGTTTTTT.

The chain links TRBV7-8 to TRBJ1-3; D unresolved. CDR3 size: 17 residues. Germline CDR1 SGHVS, CDR2 FQNEAQ. V was clipped by 4 bases and J by 0 bases, with 16 bases between them. CDR3 nucleotides: TGTGCCAGCAGCTCCGGGTCCGGAGTTCCCTCTGGAAACACCATATATTTT. Its translation is CASSSGSGVPSGNTIYF. The variable domain in full, completed from reference TRBV7-8 and TRBJ1-3, reads GAGVSQSPRYKVAKRGQDVALRCDPISGHVSLFWYQQALGQGPEFLTYFQNEAQLDKSGLPSDRFFAERPEGSVSTLKIQRTQQEDSAVYLCASSSGSGVPSGNTIYFGEGSWLTVV.

This sequence joins TRBV7-2 and TRBJ1-2; TRBD1 matches 12 bases. The V segment lost 3 bases and the J segment 4 bases; nucleotides outside the gene matches: 9. Germline CDR1 SGHTA, CDR2 FQGNSA. This CDR3 spans 17 amino acids. The CDR3: CASSFSGTGGTGYGYTF. The CDR3 nucleotides are TGTGCCAGCAGCTTTTCCGGGACAGGGGGCACGGGCTATGGCTACACCTTC.

This clone was observed a few times. The gene calls are TRBV11-2 and TRBJ2-2, with unresolved D. Per germline, CDR1 SGHAT and CDR2 FQNNGV. CDR3 length equals 12 residues. Trimming took 5 bases from V and 6 from J, leaving 7 bases between them. The CDR3 bases are TGTGCCAGCAGCCTCGACGCCGGGGAGCTGTTTTTT. The encoded protein is CASSLDAGELFF.